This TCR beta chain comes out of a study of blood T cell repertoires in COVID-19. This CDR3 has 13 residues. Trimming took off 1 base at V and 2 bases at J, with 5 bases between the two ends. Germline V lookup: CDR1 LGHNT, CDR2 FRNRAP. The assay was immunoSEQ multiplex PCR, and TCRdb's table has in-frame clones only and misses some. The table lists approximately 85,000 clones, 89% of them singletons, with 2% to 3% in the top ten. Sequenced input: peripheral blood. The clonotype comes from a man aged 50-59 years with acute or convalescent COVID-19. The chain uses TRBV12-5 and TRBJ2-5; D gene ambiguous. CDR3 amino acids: CASGLGEQETQYF. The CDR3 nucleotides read TGTGCTAGTGGTTTGGGAGAGCAAGAGACCCAGTACTTC. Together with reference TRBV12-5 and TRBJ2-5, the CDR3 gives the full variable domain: DARVTQTPRHKVTEMGQEVTMRCQPILGHNTVFWYRQTMMQGLELLAYFRNRAPLDDSGMPKDRFSAEMPDATLATLKIQPSEPRDSAVYFCASGLGEQETQYFGPGTRLLVL.